This TCR beta chain was recorded in a study of T cell repertoires in cytomegalovirus infection. The overall study: CMV epitopes used comprised recently identified HLA-C-restricted ones and well-studied HLA-B-restricted ones. Indications of both CMV infection and matching HLA type were provided by public TCR beta signatures. Whole-study findings and limits: The ex vivo response was dominated by HLA-C-restricted CMV-specific TCR beta clonotypes.

This CDR3 has 16 amino acids. CDR1 SGHAT and CDR2 FQNNGV come from the germline V gene. In TCRdb, the reads were re-called with MiXCR into one record per CDR3 protein. Here the sample spans almost 90,000 distinct CDR3 sequences, about 29% being singletons. Of note for this clonotype: The antigen is undetermined. At one end the junction does not follow the germline gene, possibly because of a read error.

This sequence was found in a human donor in good health (CMV status not recorded). Some clones in this sample may be carry-over from other donors' samples. Sequenced here: CD8+ T cells from cultured PBMCs, sampled from culture after CMV antigen stimulation. This chain joins TRBV11-2 and TRBJ2-7; perhaps D is TRBD1 or TRBD2 (5 bases each). The CDR3 loop reads CVSSLARGKGPYEQYF. In nucleotides, the CDR3 is TGTGTCAGCAGCTTAGCGAGAGGAAAGGGGCCCTACGAGCAGTACTTC.